This T cell receptor beta chain was found in a study of CD8+ T cells in alopecia areata. Following extraction, RNA underwent reverse transcription to cDNA, which served as the sequencing template. Produced via immunoSEQ multiplex PCR; TCRdb's table is partial and in-frame only. The sample records 12,000 or so clones, around 60% being singletons. The CDR3 is made up of 13 amino acids. The V gene lost 6 bases and the J gene lost 5 bases, with 13 bases spanning the gap. Germline V gene data show CDR1 as SNHLY and CDR2 as FYNNEI. Alopecia areata patients provided lesional scalp punch biopsies and peripheral blood.

The receptor's source is a human donor with alopecia areata. Specimen: skin. This chain links TRBV2 with TRBJ1-2; D possibly corresponds to TRBD1 (5 bases). DNA of the CDR3: TGTGCCAGCAGGCGGGGGGGAGAATATGGCTACACCTTC. Its translation is CASRRGGEYGYTF.